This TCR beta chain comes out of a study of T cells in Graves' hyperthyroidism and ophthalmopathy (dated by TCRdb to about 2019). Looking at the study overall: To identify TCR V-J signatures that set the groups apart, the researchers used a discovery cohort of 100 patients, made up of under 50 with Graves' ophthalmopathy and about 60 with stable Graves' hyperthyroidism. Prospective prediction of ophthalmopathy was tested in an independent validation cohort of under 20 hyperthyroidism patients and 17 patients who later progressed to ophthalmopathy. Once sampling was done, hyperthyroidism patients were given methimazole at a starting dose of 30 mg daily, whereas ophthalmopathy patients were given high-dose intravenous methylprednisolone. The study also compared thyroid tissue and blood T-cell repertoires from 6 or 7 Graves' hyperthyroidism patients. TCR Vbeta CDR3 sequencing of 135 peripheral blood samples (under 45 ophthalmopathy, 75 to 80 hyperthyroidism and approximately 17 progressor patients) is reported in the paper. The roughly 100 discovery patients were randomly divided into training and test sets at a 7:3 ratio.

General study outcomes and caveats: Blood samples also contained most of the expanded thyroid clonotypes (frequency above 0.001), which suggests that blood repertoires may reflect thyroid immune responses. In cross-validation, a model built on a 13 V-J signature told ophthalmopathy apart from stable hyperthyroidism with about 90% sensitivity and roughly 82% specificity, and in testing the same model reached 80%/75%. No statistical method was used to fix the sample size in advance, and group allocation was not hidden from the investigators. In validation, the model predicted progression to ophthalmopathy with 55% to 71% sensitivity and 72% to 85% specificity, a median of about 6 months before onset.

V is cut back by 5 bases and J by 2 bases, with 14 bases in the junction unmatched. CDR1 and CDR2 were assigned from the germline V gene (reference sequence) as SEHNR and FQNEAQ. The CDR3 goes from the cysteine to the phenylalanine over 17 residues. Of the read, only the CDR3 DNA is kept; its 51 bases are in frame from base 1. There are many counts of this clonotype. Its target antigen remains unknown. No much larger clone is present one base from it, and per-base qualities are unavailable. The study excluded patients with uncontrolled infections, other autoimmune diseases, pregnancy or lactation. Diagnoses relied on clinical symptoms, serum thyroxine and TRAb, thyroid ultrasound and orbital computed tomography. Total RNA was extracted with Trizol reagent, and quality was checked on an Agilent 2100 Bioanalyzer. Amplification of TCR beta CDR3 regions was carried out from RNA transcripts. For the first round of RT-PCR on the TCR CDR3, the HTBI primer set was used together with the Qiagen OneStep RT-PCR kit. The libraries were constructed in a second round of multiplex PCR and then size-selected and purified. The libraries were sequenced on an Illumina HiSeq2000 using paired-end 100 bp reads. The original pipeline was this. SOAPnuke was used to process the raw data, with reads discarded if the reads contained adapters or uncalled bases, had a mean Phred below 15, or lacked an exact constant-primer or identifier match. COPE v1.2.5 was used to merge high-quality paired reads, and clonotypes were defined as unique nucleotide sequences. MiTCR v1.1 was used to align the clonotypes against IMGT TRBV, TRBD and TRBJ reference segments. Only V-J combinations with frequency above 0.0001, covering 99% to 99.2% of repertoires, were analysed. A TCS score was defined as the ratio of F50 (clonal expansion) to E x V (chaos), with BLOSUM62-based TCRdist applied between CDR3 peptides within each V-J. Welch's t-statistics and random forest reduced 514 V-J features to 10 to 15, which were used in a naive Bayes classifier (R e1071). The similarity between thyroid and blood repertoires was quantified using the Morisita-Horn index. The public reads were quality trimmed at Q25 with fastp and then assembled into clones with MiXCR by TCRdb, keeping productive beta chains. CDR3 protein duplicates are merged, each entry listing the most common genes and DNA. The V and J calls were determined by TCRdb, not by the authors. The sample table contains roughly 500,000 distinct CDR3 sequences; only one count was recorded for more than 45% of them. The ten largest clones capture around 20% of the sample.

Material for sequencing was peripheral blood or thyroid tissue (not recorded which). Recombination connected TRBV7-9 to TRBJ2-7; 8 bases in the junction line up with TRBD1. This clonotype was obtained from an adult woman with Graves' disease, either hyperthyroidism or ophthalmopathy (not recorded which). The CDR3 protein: CASSPGQGSDFPYEQYF. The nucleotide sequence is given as TGTGCCAGCAGCCCAGGACAGGGTTCCGACTTTCCCTACGAGCAGTACTTC.